This record looks at one TCR beta chain sequence and its context. What it recognizes is unknown. These data originate in a study of T cells after yellow fever vaccination. The study, taken as a whole, reports: Reappearance after the booster was seen for most primary-vaccination clones, at 96% CD4 and around 88% CD8.

A 5'RACE template-switching step, the method used to make TCR cDNA, added a universal primer site and UMIs. MiXCR, run by TCRdb on the 5' RACE reads, gives a single entry per CDR3 protein. The table records around 200,000 distinct CDR3 sequences, about 10% of them present only once. CDR1 is LGHNA, CDR2 YSLEER, per germline. V shed 1 base and J 4 bases; nucleotides not matched to a gene: 18. CDR3 length: 19 residues. This TCR came from a man in his late teens or twenties who received the YFV17D yellow fever vaccine. The input for sequencing was CD8+ T cells sorted from PBMCs, taken 15 days after the yellow fever booster vaccination. The V call is TRBV4-3, the J call TRBJ2-7; 8 positions agree with TRBD2. The CDR3 reads CASSQVKSSGAQFSYEQYV. In DNA, the CDR3 is TGCGCCAGCAGCCAAGTCAAGAGTAGCGGGGCCCAATTCTCATACGAGCAGTACGTC.